This T cell receptor (beta chain) appears in the sequencing data of a study of control samples from healthy donors and cancer patients. Profiling relied on immunoSEQ multiplex PCR, and the TCRdb table lists in-frame clones only, not all of them. The table lists about 75,000 clones, approximately 94% of them singletons. The ends lost 4 bases at V and 0 bases at J; junction bases unmatched: 2. This CDR3 has 14 amino acids. The germline gives CDR1 SGHTA, CDR2 FQGNSA. The rearrangement uses TRBV7-2 and TRBJ2-7; TRBD2 matches at 8 bases. The receptor's source is a woman in her thirties or forties in good health. Sample: blood. CDR3 sequence: CASSSTSGSYEQYF. The CDR3 DNA sequence: TGTGCCAGCAGCTCCACTAGCGGCTCCTACGAGCAGTACTTC.